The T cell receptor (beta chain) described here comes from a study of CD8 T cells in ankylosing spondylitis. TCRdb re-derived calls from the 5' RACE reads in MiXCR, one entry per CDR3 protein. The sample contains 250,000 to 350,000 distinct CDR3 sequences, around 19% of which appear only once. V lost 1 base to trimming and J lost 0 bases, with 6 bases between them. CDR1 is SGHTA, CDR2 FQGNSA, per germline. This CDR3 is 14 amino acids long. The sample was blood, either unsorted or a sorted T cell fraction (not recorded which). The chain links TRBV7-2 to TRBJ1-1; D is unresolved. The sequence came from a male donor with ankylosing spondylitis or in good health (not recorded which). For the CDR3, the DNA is TGTGCCAGCAGCTTAGTGTCCCTGAACACTGAAGCTTTCTTT. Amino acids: CASSLVSLNTEAFF.